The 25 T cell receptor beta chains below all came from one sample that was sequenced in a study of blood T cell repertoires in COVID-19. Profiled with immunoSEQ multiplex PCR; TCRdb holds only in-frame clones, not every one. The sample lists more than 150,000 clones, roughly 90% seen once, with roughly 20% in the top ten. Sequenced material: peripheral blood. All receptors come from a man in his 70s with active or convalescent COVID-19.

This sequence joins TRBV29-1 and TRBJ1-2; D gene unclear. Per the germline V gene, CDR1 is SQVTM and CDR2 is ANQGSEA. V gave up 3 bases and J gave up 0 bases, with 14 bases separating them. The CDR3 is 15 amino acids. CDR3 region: CSVEGLAQSNYGYTF. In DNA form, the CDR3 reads TGCAGCGTTGAGGGCTTGGCTCAGTCTAACTATGGCTACACCTTC.

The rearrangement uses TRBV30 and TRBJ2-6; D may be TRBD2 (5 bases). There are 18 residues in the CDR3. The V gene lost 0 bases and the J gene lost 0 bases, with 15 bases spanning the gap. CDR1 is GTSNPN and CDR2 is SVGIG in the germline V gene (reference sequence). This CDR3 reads CAWSVRRGQSSGANVLTF. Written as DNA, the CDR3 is TGTGCCTGGAGTGTACGACGAGGGCAGTCCTCTGGGGCCAACGTCCTGACTTTC. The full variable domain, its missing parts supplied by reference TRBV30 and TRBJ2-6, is SQTIHQWPATLVQPVGSPLSLECTVEGTSNPNLYWYRQAAGRGLQLLFYSVGIGQISSEVPQNLSASRPQDRQFILSSKKLLLSDSGFYLCAWSVRRGQSSGANVLTFGAGSRLTVL.

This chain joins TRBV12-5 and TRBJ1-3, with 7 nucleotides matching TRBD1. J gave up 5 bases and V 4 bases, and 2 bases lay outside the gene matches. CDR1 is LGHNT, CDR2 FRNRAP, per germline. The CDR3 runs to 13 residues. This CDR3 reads CASGSGQRNTIYF. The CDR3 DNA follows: TGTGCTAGTGGTTCGGGACAGCGAAACACCATATATTTT. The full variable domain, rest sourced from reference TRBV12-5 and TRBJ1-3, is DARVTQTPRHKVTEMGQEVTMRCQPILGHNTVFWYRQTMMQGLELLAYFRNRAPLDDSGMPKDRFSAEMPDATLATLKIQPSEPRDSAVYFCASGSGQRNTIYFGEGSWLTVV.

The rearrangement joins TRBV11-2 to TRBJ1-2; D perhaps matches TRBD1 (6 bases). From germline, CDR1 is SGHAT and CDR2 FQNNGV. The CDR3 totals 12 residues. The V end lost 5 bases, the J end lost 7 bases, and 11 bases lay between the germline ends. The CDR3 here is CASSPNRVGYTF. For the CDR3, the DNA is TGTGCCAGCAGCCCGAACAGGGTTGGCTACACCTTC.

Here the CDR3 DNA reads TGTGCCAGCTCAATCGGGGAGAACACTGAAGCTTTCTTT. This translates into CASSIGENTEAFF. The genes are TRBV18 and TRBJ1-1; D ambiguous. The CDR3 contains 13 residues. CDR1 KGHSH and CDR2 LQKENI come from the germline V gene. The germline V and J ends were trimmed by 5 bases and 1 base, with 8 bases remaining between them.

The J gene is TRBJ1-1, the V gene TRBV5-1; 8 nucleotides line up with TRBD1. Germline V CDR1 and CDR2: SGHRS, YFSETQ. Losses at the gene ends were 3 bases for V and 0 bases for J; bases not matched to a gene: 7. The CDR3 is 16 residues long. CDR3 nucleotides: TGCGCCAGCAGCTCATCCGGGACAGGATTGAACACTGAAGCTTTCTTT. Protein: CASSSSGTGLNTEAFF. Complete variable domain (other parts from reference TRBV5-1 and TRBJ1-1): KAGVTQTPRYLIKTRGQQVTLSCSPISGHRSVSWYQQTPGQGLQFLFEYFSETQRNKGNFPGRFSGRQFSNSRSEMNVSTLELGDSALYLCASSSSGTGLNTEAFFGQGTRLTVV.

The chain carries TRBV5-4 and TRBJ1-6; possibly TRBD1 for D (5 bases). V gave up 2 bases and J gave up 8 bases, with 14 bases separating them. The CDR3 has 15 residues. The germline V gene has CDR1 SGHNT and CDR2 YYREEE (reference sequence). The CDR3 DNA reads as TGTGCCAGCAGCTTTGGACAAAGATCTGATTCACCCCTCCACTTT. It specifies CASSFGQRSDSPLHF. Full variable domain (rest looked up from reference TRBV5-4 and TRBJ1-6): ETGVTQSPTHLIKTRGQQVTLRCSSQSGHNTVSWYQQALGQGPQFIFQYYREEENGRGNFPPRFSGLQFPNYSSELNVNALELDDSALYLCASSFGQRSDSPLHFGNGTRLTVT.

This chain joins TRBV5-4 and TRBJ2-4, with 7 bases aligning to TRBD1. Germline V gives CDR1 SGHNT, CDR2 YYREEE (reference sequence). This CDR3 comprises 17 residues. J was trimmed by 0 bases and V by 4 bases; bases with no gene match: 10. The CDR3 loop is CASSPEPGQLAKNIQYF. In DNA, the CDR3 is TGTGCCAGCAGCCCCGAACCGGGACAGCTAGCCAAAAACATTCAGTACTTC.

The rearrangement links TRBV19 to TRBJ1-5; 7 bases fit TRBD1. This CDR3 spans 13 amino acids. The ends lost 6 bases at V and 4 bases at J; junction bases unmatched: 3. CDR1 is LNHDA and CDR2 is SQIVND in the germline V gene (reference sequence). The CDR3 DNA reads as TGTGCCAGTAGCTCGGGACAGAATCAGCCCCAGCATTTT. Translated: CASSSGQNQPQHF. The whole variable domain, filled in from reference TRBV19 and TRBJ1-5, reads DGGITQSPKYLFRKEGQNVTLSCEQNLNHDAMYWYRQDPGQGLRLIYYSQIVNDFQKGDIAEGYSVSREKKESFPLTVTSAQKNPTAFYLCASSSGQNQPQHFGDGTRLSIL.

CDR3 coding DNA: TGTGCCAGCTTCTACACGATTCAACAGGCCTCCGATGGCTACACCTTC. As protein: CASFYTIQQASDGYTF. The chain uses TRBV18 and TRBJ1-2; D is perhaps TRBD1 (5 bases). The CDR3 consists of 16 residues. The germline CDR1 and CDR2 sequences are KGHSH and LQKENI. Trimming shortened V by 7 bases and J by 6 bases, and 24 bases separated the two germline ends.

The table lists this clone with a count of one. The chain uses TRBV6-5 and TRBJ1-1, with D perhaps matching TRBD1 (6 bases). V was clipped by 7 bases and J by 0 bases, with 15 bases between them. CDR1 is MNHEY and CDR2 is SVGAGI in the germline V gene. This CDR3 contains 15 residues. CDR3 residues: CASKEGVFMNTEAFF. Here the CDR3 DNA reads TGTGCCAGCAAAGAGGGGGTGTTCATGAACACTGAAGCTTTCTTT.

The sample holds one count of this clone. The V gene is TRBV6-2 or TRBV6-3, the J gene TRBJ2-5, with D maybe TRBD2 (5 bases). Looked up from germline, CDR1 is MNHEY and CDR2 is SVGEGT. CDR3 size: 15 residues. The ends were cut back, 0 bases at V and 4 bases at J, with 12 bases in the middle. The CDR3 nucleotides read TGTGCCAGCAGTTACTCTGAAGGACGGGGAGAGACCCAGTACTTC. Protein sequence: CASSYSEGRGETQYF.

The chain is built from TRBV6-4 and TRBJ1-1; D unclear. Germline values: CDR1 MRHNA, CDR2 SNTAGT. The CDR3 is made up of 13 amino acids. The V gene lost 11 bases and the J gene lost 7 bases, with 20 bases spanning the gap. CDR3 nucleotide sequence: TGTGCCTCTTACCCGGAGTCACCAAATGAAGCTTTCTTT. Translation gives CASYPESPNEAFF.

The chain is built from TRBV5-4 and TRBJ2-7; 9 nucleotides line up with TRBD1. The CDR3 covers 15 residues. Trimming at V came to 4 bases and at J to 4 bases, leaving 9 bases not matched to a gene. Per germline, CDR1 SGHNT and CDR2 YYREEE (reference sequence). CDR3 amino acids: CASSLWGTGSYEQYF. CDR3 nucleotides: TGTGCCAGCAGCCTCTGGGGGACAGGGTCTTACGAGCAGTACTTC.

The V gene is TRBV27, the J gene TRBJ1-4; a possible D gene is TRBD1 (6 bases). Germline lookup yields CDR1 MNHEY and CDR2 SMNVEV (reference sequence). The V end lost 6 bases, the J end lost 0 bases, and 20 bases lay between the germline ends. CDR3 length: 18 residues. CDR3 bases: TGTGCCAGCAGAGGGACACCCTCTCTCCCCGCAACTAATGAAAAACTGTTTTTT. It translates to CASRGTPSLPATNEKLFF.

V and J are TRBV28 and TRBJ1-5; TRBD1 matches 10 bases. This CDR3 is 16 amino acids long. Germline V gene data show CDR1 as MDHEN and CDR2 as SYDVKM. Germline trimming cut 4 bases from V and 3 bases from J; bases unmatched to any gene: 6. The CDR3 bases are TGTGCCAGCAGTTCGGACCGACAGGGGGCCAATCAGCCCCAGCATTTT. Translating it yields CASSSDRQGANQPQHF.

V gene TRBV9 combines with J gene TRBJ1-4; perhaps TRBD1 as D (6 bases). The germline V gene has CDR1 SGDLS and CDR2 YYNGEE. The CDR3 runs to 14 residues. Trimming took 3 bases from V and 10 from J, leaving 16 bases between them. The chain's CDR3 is CASSAPDRGGKLFF. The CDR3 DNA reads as TGTGCCAGCAGCGCCCCGGACAGAGGAGGAAAACTGTTTTTT.

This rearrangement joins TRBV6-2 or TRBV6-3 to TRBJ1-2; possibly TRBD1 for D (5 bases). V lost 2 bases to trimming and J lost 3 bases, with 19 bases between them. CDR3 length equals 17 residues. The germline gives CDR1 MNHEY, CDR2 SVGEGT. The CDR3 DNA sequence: TGTGCCAGCAGTTACAAACCTGGTGCGGGGGAGGACTATGGCTACACCTTC. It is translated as CASSYKPGAGEDYGYTF.

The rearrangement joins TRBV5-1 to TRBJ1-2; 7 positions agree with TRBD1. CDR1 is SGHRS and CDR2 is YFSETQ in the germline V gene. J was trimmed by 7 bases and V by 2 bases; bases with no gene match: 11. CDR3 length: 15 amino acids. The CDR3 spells CASSLGRSGGGGYTF. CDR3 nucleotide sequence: TGCGCCAGCAGCTTAGGTCGTTCAGGGGGAGGTGGCTACACCTTC.

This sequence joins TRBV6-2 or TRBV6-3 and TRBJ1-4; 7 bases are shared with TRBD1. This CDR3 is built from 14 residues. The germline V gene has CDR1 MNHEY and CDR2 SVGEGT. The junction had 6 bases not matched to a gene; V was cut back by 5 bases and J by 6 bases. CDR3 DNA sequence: TGTGCCAGCAGTGATTCCGGGACAGATGAAAAACTGTTTTTT. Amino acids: CASSDSGTDEKLFF.

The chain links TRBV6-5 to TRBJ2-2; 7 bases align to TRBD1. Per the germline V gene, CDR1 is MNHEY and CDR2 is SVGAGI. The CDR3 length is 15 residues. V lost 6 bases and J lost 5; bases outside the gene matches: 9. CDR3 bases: TGTGCCAGCAGGAGATACAGGGGATGGACCGGGGAGCTGTTTTTT. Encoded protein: CASRRYRGWTGELFF.

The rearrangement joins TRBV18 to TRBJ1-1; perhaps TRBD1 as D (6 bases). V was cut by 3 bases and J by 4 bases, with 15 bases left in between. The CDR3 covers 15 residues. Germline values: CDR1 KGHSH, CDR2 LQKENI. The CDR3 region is CASSPIQGSGTEAFF. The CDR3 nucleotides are TGTGCCAGCTCACCGATTCAGGGGTCGGGCACTGAAGCTTTCTTT. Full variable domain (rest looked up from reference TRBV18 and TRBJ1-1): NAGVMQNPRHLVRRRGQEARLRCSPMKGHSHVYWYRQLPEEGLKFMVYLQKENIIDESGMPKERFSAEFPKEGPSILRIQQVVRGDSAAYFCASSPIQGSGTEAFFGQGTRLTVV.

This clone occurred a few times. The CDR3 nucleotides read TGTGCCGCAGTAGCGGGAGTAAGGTACAATGAGCAGTTCTTC. It is translated as CAAVAGVRYNEQFF. This chain uses TRBV6-6 with TRBJ2-1; TRBD2 aligns across 9 bases. Looked up from germline, CDR1 is MNHNY and CDR2 is SVGAGI (reference sequence). The CDR3 runs to 14 residues. J lost 4 bases, V lost 11 bases, and 9 bases had no gene match.

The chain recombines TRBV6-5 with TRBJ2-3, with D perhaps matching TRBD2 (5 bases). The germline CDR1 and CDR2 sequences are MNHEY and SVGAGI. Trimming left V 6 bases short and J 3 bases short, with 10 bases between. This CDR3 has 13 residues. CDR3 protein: CASREVGTDTQYF. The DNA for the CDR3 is TGTGCCAGCAGGGAGGTTGGGACAGATACGCAGTATTTT.

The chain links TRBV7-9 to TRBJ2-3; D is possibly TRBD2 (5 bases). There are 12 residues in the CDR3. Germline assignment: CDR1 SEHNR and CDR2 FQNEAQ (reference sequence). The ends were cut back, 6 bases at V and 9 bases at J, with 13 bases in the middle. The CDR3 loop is CASRGEGRTQYF. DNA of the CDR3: TGTGCCAGCAGAGGCGAGGGTAGAACGCAGTATTTT.